Listed below are T cell receptor beta chains from one sample, sequenced in a study of blood T cell repertoires in COVID-19. Using immunoSEQ multiplex PCR, the repertoire was profiled, and TCRdb retains in-frame clones only, with some absent. Of around 290,000 clones listed, 75% to 90% are singletons. The sequenced material came from peripheral blood. These receptors were taken from a man in his forties or fifties with acute or convalescent COVID-19. Both conserved end residues are part of each CDR3.

J gene: TRBJ2-6; V gene: TRBV11-2; CDR3 protein: CASSFRAPIPSSGANVLTF
J gene: TRBJ2-2; V gene: TRBV18; CDR3 protein: CASSPGRNTGELFF
J gene: TRBJ1-1; V gene: TRBV4-2; CDR3 protein: CASSQETGYTEAFF
J gene: TRBJ2-4; V gene: TRBV29-1; CDR3 protein: CSVGFDRGRDIQYF
J gene: TRBJ2-7; V gene: TRBV19; CDR3 protein: CASSMRQFPDEQYF
J gene: TRBJ1-2; V gene: TRBV25-1; CDR3 protein: CASSDPQTGEVYGYTF
J gene: TRBJ2-1; V gene: TRBV20-1; CDR3 protein: CSASWGQETHNEQFF
J gene: TRBJ2-3; V gene: TRBV5-1; CDR3 protein: CASSTVSGGSTDTQYF
J gene: TRBJ2-4; V gene: TRBV11-3; CDR3 protein: CATMGGIAKNIQYF
J gene: TRBJ1-5; V gene: TRBV7-8; CDR3 protein: CASSPQGARNQPQHF
J gene: TRBJ2-2; V gene: TRBV2; CDR3 protein: CASNAYGTGELFF
J gene: TRBJ1-4; V gene: TRBV2; CDR3 protein: CASSPTGLDEKLFF
J gene: TRBJ1-6; V gene: TRBV3-1/TRBV3-2; CDR3 protein: CASSQALGTGGDNSPLHF
J gene: TRBJ1-1; V gene: TRBV6-5; CDR3 protein: CASSYAGTALNTEAFF
J gene: TRBJ2-1; V gene: TRBV12-5; CDR3 protein: CASGLRLAGGEFREQFF
J gene: TRBJ1-2; V gene: TRBV4-2; CDR3 protein: CASSQDYGANYGYTF
J gene: TRBJ2-1; V gene: TRBV5-4; CDR3 protein: CAIAGSSYNEQFF
J gene: TRBJ2-2; V gene: TRBV7-9; CDR3 protein: CASSLAGGNTGELFF
J gene: TRBJ1-1; V gene: TRBV11-2; CDR3 protein: CASSLRTGTNTEAFF
J gene: TRBJ1-2; V gene: TRBV7-8; CDR3 protein: CASSSPGQGADGYTF
J gene: TRBJ2-6; V gene: TRBV7-9; CDR3 protein: CASSRDLHSGANVLTF
J gene: TRBJ1-4; V gene: TRBV30; CDR3 protein: CAWSVRGVEKLFF